Listed here are 26 T cell receptor beta chains from one sample, sequenced in a study of regulatory T cells in long-lasting Graves disease. Described time point: persistent/refractory GD, antithyroid drugs over 5 years with positive TRAb. From PBMCs, RNA was extracted and then used to make the TCR library. CDR3-region Arm-PCR and iRepertoire HTBI primers produced the TCR beta libraries. From the multiplex PCR reads, TCRdb called clonotypes with MiXCR, one entry per CDR3 protein. The data contain 300,000 to 500,000 distinct CDR3 sequences, less than 25% of them singletons. The sample was peripheral blood mononuclear cells (PBMCs), taken when the disease was refractory, from a patient treated with antithyroid drugs. The receptors come from a female donor with Graves disease.

This clonotype occurred a few times. The rearrangement joins TRBV10-3 to TRBJ2-7; the D call may be TRBD1 or TRBD2 (5 bases each). The germline V gene encodes CDR1 ENHRY and CDR2 SYGVKD. The V and J ends lost 4 bases and 1 base respectively, with 14 bases between them. The CDR3 runs 15 residues. CDR3 sequence: CAISATGTESYEQYF. CDR3 bases: TGTGCCATCAGTGCTACCGGGACCGAATCCTACGAGCAGTACTTC.

The chain couples TRBV7-9 to TRBJ2-1; D perhaps matches TRBD2 (6 bases). Looked up from germline, CDR1 is SEHNR and CDR2 is FQNEAQ (reference sequence). Trimming cost V 5 bases and J 0 bases, with 14 bases left between them. This CDR3 contains 16 residues. CDR3 residues: CASSPSGSGSYNEQFF. The CDR3 DNA follows: TGTGCCAGCAGCCCCTCAGGTAGCGGCTCCTACAATGAGCAGTTCTTC.

The chain joins TRBV6-2 or TRBV6-3 to TRBJ1-2, with unresolved D. CDR1 is MNHEY, CDR2 SVGEGT, per germline. V lost 9 bases to trimming and J lost 12 bases, with 23 bases between them. There are 13 residues in the CDR3. CDR3 region: CASGAPATRLDTF. CDR3 sequence (DNA): TGTGCCAGTGGCGCCCCGGCCACGAGATTAGACACCTTC.

V usage is TRBV20-1 and J usage is TRBJ1-1; maybe TRBD1 (5 bases). CDR1 and CDR2 from the germline V gene are DFQATT and SNEGSKA (reference sequence). The CDR3 covers 12 residues. V dropped 3 bases and J dropped 5 bases, with 10 bases sitting between them. This CDR3 reads CSASRAGTEAFF. In DNA, the CDR3 is TGCAGTGCTAGTAGGGCAGGGACTGAAGCTTTCTTT.

The rearrangement uses TRBV4-3 and TRBJ1-6; D not certain. The CDR3 totals 15 residues. Trimming shortened V by 0 bases and J by 6 bases, and 9 bases separated the two germline ends. Germline V gene lookup returns CDR1 LGHNA and CDR2 YSLEER. CDR3: CASSQDLAINSPLHF. DNA for the CDR3: TGCGCCAGCAGCCAAGATTTGGCCATTAATTCACCCCTCCACTTT.

This clonotype has a handful of counts. The rearrangement uses TRBV7-9 and TRBJ2-2; maybe TRBD2 (6 bases). The CDR3 extends over 17 amino acids. The V gene's germline CDR1 is SEHNR and CDR2 FQNEAQ (reference sequence). The V and J ends lost 5 bases and 0 bases respectively, with 16 bases between them. In DNA form, the CDR3 reads TGTGCCAGCAGCCCACGCTCCGGAGGGCCGAACACCGGGGAGCTGTTTTTT. It specifies CASSPRSGGPNTGELFF.

This rearrangement joins TRBV10-3 to TRBJ2-2; TRBD2 agrees at 7 bases. The length of the CDR3 is 13 residues. Germline V CDR1 and CDR2: ENHRY, SYGVKD. Trimming at V came to 7 bases and at J to 7 bases, leaving 6 bases not matched to a gene. CDR3 in DNA: TGTGCCATCAAGGAGCGGGAAGGCGGGGAGCTGTTTTTT. This codes for CAIKEREGGELFF.

This clonotype occurred many times. CDR3 sequence reads: CASSMGQNTEAFF. Written as DNA, the CDR3 is TGTGCCAGCAGTATGGGACAGAACACTGAAGCTTTCTTT. This rearrangement joins TRBV12-3 or TRBV12-4 to TRBJ1-1, with D possibly being TRBD1 (6 bases). Trimming stripped 5 bases from V and 1 base from J, with 8 bases between. The length of the CDR3 is 13 residues.

In its sample, this clonotype was seen many times. The chain is built from TRBV15 and TRBJ2-5, with 7 bases lining up with TRBD2. Trimming cost V 0 bases and J 2 bases; bases outside gene matches: 6. The CDR3 is made up of 16 amino acids. Germline V gives CDR1 LNHNV, CDR2 YYDKDF (reference sequence). The CDR3 sequence: CATSRDQGGGQETQYF. The DNA for the CDR3 is TGTGCCACCAGCAGAGATCAGGGCGGGGGACAAGAGACCCAGTACTTC.

This clonotype was picked up many times. The chain links TRBV7-2 to TRBJ1-3; TRBD1 matches at 9 bases. CDR1 and CDR2 from the germline V gene are SGHTA and FQGNSA. CDR3 length equals 15 residues. After removal of 5 bases from V and 8 bases from J, the junction contained 10 bases not matched to a gene. Written as DNA, the CDR3 is TGTGCCAGCAGCAGGACAGGGGAAGAGGCCGACACCATATATTTT. Its protein is CASSRTGEEADTIYF.

This clonotype has a count of ten or more. This sequence joins TRBV12-3 or TRBV12-4 and TRBJ1-5, with D uncertain. V lost 5 bases, J lost 8 bases, and 22 bases lay in between. This CDR3 is built from 16 residues. The CDR3 sequence is CASSLGDGKGRKPQHF. In DNA form, the CDR3 reads TGTGCCAGCAGTCTAGGAGACGGGAAAGGGAGGAAGCCCCAGCATTTT.

In its sample, this clonotype was seen many times. V usage is TRBV19 and J usage is TRBJ1-5; 7 bases map to TRBD1. Trimming took 8 bases from V and 2 from J; bases not matched to a gene: 6. Germline V gene lookup returns CDR1 LNHDA and CDR2 SQIVND (reference sequence). The CDR3 contains 14 residues. The CDR3 region has the DNA TGTGCCAGTGGAGACAGGGCAGGCAATCAGCCCCAGCATTTT. Translating it yields CASGDRAGNQPQHF. Using reference TRBV19 and TRBJ1-5 for the parts outside the CDR3, the full variable domain is DGGITQSPKYLFRKEGQNVTLSCEQNLNHDAMYWYRQDPGQGLRLIYYSQIVNDFQKGDIAEGYSVSREKKESFPLTVTSAQKNPTAFYLCASGDRAGNQPQHFGDGTRLSIL.

Many counts were recorded for this clonotype. This chain links TRBV7-2 with TRBJ2-5, with D tentatively TRBD2 (5 bases). This CDR3 is 13 amino acids long. V was clipped by 6 bases and J by 5 bases, with 13 bases between them. The germline CDR1 and CDR2 sequences are SGHTA and FQGNSA. For the CDR3, the DNA is TGTGCCAGCAGTTTGGCGGGCCGGGAGACCCAGTACTTC. This gives the protein CASSLAGRETQYF.

The chain combines TRBV7-9 with TRBJ2-2, with a possible D match to TRBD1 (6 bases). Trimming took 4 bases from V and 5 from J, leaving 14 bases between them. Germline V lookup: CDR1 SEHNR, CDR2 FQNEAQ (reference sequence). This CDR3 has 15 amino acids. In nucleotides, the CDR3 is TGTGCCAGCAGCTCAACAGGGCTCCGAACCGGGGAGCTGTTTTTT. This sequence encodes CASSSTGLRTGELFF.

The table lists this clonotype with many counts. The chain is built from TRBV12-3 or TRBV12-4 and TRBJ2-7; perhaps TRBD2 as D (6 bases). This CDR3 region has 14 residues. V lost 2 bases and J lost 4, with 12 bases in between. CDR3 DNA sequence: TGTGCCAGCAGTTTACGCGGGGAAAGTTACGAGCAGTACTTC. Translation: CASSLRGESYEQYF.

CDR3 residues: CAWGGLANYNEQFF. The CDR3 DNA sequence: TGTGCCTGGGGCGGACTAGCGAACTACAATGAGCAGTTCTTC. The chain couples TRBV30 to TRBJ2-1; 9 positions agree with TRBD2. With 5 bases clipped from V and 3 bases from J, the junction kept 5 bases outside the gene matches. This CDR3 contains 14 residues. In germline, CDR1 is GTSNPN, CDR2 SVGIG (reference sequence).

This clonotype was recorded only once. The chain has TRBV5-1 and TRBJ1-5, with a tentative D call TRBD1 (6 bases). From germline, CDR1 is SGHRS and CDR2 YFSETQ. V lost 1 base and J lost 2, with 22 bases in between. The CDR3 has 19 amino acids. In DNA form, the CDR3 reads TGCGCCAGCAGCTTGTGGGCAGGGGAGATGAGGTGGGGCAATCAGCCCCAGCATTTT. Amino acids: CASSLWAGEMRWGNQPQHF.

This chain uses TRBV2 with TRBJ2-2; 9 bases are a match to TRBD2. CDR3 length: 14 residues. Per germline, CDR1 SNHLY and CDR2 FYNNEI. Losses at the gene ends were 11 bases for V and 2 bases for J; bases not matched to a gene: 6. CDR3 amino acids: CACRLAANTGELFF. In nucleotides, the CDR3 is TGTGCCTGCCGACTAGCGGCAAACACCGGGGAGCTGTTTTTT.

The V and J genes are TRBV4-1 and TRBJ1-4; D may be TRBD1 (6 bases). The V and J ends lost 1 base and 7 bases respectively, with 13 bases between them. The germline V gene has CDR1 MGHRA and CDR2 YSYEKL. This CDR3 has 15 amino acids. Here the CDR3 DNA reads TGCGCCAGCAGCCAAGGCCGATTAGGGGGTGAAAAACTGTTTTTT. This codes for CASSQGRLGGEKLFF.

There are many counts of this clonotype. This rearrangement joins TRBV29-1 to TRBJ1-2; tentatively, D is TRBD1 (5 bases). This CDR3 comprises 13 residues. Germline CDR1 is SQVTM and CDR2 is ANQGSEA. Between the trimmed V and J ends, which lost 3 bases and 8 bases, there was a span of 16 bases. The CDR3 region has the DNA TGCAGCGTTGACCGGACCGACCGGGACGGCTACACCTTC. The encoded protein is CSVDRTDRDGYTF.

This clonotype occurred a few times. J is TRBJ2-2 and V is TRBV29-1; the match to TRBD2 covers 12 bases. The V and J ends lost 2 bases and 3 bases, in that order; junction bases with no gene match: 7. The CDR3 has 17 residues. Germline V gives CDR1 SQVTM, CDR2 ANQGSEA. The CDR3 DNA reads as TGCAGCGTTGAACGTCTAGCGGGAGGGTACGACACCGGGGAGCTGTTTTTT. Amino acid sequence: CSVERLAGGYDTGELFF.

This clonotype showed up many times. CDR3 region: CASSLAGHTYEQYF. The CDR3 DNA follows: TGTGCCAGCAGTTTAGCGGGACACACCTACGAGCAGTACTTC. The rearrangement links TRBV12-3 or TRBV12-4 to TRBJ2-7; possible D gene TRBD1, 6 bases. CDR3 length: 14 amino acids. V was cut by 0 bases and J by 2 bases, with 8 bases left in between.

This clonotype has a count of ten or more. The chain links TRBV5-1 to TRBJ1-1; D might be TRBD1 (6 bases). V was pared by 0 bases and J by 4 bases, with 16 bases between. Germline CDR1 reads SGHRS; CDR2 reads YFSETQ. This CDR3 is built from 16 residues. This CDR3 reads CASSLVDRPEGTEAFF. For the CDR3, the DNA is TGCGCCAGCAGCTTGGTGGACAGACCTGAAGGCACTGAAGCTTTCTTT.

The sample holds a few counts of this clonotype. This rearrangement joins TRBV4-3 to TRBJ1-4, with D possibly TRBD1 on 5 matching bases. Germline loops: CDR1 LGHNA, CDR2 YSLEER. Trimming left V 1 base short and J 7 bases short, with 19 bases between. CDR3 length equals 17 residues. CDR3 residues: CASSQASSGVWREKLFF. CDR3 nucleotides: TGCGCCAGCAGCCAAGCATCGTCGGGGGTGTGGCGTGAAAAACTGTTTTTT.

The chain is built from TRBV20-1 and TRBJ1-1; D remains ambiguous. The germline V gene has CDR1 DFQATT and CDR2 SNEGSKA (reference sequence). V was shortened by 6 bases and J by 10 bases, with 18 bases between the two germline ends. The CDR3 extends over 12 amino acids. The DNA for the CDR3 is TGCAGTGCGGTAAGGAGCGCCCCCTCAGCTTTCTTT. This sequence encodes CSAVRSAPSAFF.

This clonotype was counted many times. J is TRBJ1-1 and V is TRBV7-3; D is unresolved. The germline V gene encodes CDR1 SGHTA and CDR2 FQGTGA. V was cut by 5 bases and J by 7 bases, with 14 bases left in between. This CDR3 has 13 amino acids. The CDR3 region is CASSQKGVDEAFF. CDR3 nucleotides: TGTGCCAGCAGCCAGAAGGGTGTCGATGAAGCTTTCTTT.